This T cell receptor beta chain stems from a study of T cells in localized non-small cell lung cancer. Study observations and caveats: Researchers found a median approximately 55 of the top 100 tumor clones in adjacent lung.

Assay: immunoSEQ multiplex PCR; the TCRdb copy retains only in-frame clones and omits some. The sample holds approximately 3,100 clones, around 21% seen once. The V gene's germline CDR1 is MNHGY and CDR2 SAAAGT. The trim removed 2 bases at V and 4 bases at J, leaving 6 bases unmatched. The CDR3 covers 16 residues. As to this clone: Its specificity is unknown.

The chain uses TRBV6-8 and TRBJ2-7, with TRBD2 matching 12 bases. The source is a woman between 40 and 69 years old with stage III squamous cell lung carcinoma. Sample: lung tumor tissue, taken before any cancer treatment. CDR3 region: CASSYGRLAGVYEQYF. As DNA, the CDR3 is TGTGCCAGCAGTTACGGAAGACTAGCGGGAGTTTACGAGCAGTACTTC.